These 28 T cell receptor beta chains were all obtained from the same sample, sequenced in a study of OX40 agonist ivuxolimab in advanced cancers. Data came from immunoSEQ multiplex PCR; TCRdb stores just in-frame clones and leaves some out. The sample consists of 55,000 to 60,000 clones, 80% to 90% of them appearing once. The sample consisted of CD4+ or CD8+ T cells sorted from blood, taken in a trial of the OX40 agonist ivuxolimab. Receptors were obtained from an adult with an advanced solid tumor such as melanoma, head and neck, liver or kidney cancer.

The V and J genes are TRBV7-2 and TRBJ2-2; D is possibly TRBD2 (6 bases). In germline, CDR1 is SGHTA, CDR2 FQGNSA. There are 17 residues in the CDR3. V lost 4 bases and J 2 bases, leaving 17 bases between the germline ends. The CDR3 here is CASSYRGGTDNTGELFF. DNA for the CDR3: TGTGCCAGCAGCTACCGAGGAGGGACGGATAACACCGGGGAGCTGTTTTTT.

J is TRBJ2-7 and V is TRBV19; the D is unclear. This CDR3 is built from 12 residues. The V end was cut by 7 bases, the J end by 3 bases, with 10 bases between. The germline V gene has CDR1 LNHDA and CDR2 SQIVND (reference sequence). The CDR3 coding sequence is TGTGCCAGTATGGATAGGAACTACGAGCAGTACTTC. Translating it yields CASMDRNYEQYF. Supplemented by reference TRBV19 and TRBJ2-7, the full variable domain reads DGGITQSPKYLFRKEGQNVTLSCEQNLNHDAMYWYRQDPGQGLRLIYYSQIVNDFQKGDIAEGYSVSREKKESFPLTVTSAQKNPTAFYLCASMDRNYEQYFGPGTRLTVT.

This rearrangement joins TRBV6-1 to TRBJ1-4; the match to TRBD1 covers 8 bases. Germline loops: CDR1 MNHNS, CDR2 SASEGT. Trimming at V came to 11 bases and at J to 7 bases, leaving 12 bases not matched to a gene. This CDR3 spans 14 amino acids. DNA of the CDR3: TGTGCCGCCCGAGGGCAGGGGGCTGGTGAAAAACTGTTTTTT. Protein product: CAARGQGAGEKLFF.

CDR3 sequence (DNA): TGTGCCAGCAGCCTATACGGACAGGGAAACGTAGTAAATGAGCAGTTCTTC. This codes for CASSLYGQGNVVNEQFF. The chain carries TRBV21-1 and TRBJ2-1; the D call TRBD1 from the table was never checked on the DNA. TRBV21-1 is noted as a pseudogene. The CDR3 loop spans 17 amino acids.

The J gene is TRBJ2-1, the V gene TRBV19; D unclear. The germline gives CDR1 LNHDA, CDR2 SQIVND (reference sequence). The CDR3 sequence is 13 residues long. V gave up 2 bases and J gave up 9 bases, with 11 bases separating them. Written as DNA, the CDR3 is TGTGCCAGTAGTATATCGAGGCCTGGTGAGCAGTTCTTC. It specifies CASSISRPGEQFF.

The CDR3, as DNA: TGCGCCAGCAGCTTGGCAACCGGATCGAAGACCCAGTACTTC. This sequence encodes CASSLATGSKTQYF. This chain joins TRBV5-1 and TRBJ2-5, with unresolved D. The V gene's germline CDR1 is SGHRS and CDR2 YFSETQ. Trimming left V 0 bases short and J 6 bases short, with 12 bases between. The CDR3 consists of 14 residues.

This clone appeared once. J is TRBJ2-6 and V is TRBV6-1; the D is unclear. The V gene's germline CDR1 is MNHNS and CDR2 SASEGT. CDR3 length equals 14 residues. V dropped 6 bases and J dropped 0 bases, with 6 bases sitting between them. CDR3 sequence: CASRLGSGANVLTF. The CDR3 bases are TGTGCCAGCAGACTCGGCTCTGGGGCCAACGTCCTGACTTTC.

The rearrangement joins TRBV10-3 to TRBJ1-4; TRBD1 agrees at 10 bases. With V trimmed by 6 bases and J by 3 bases, 1 base remained unmatched. The length of the CDR3 is 14 residues. Per germline, CDR1 ENHRY and CDR2 SYGVKD. The CDR3 spells CAISGQGANEKLFF. The CDR3 DNA reads TGTGCCATCAGCGGACAGGGGGCTAATGAAAAACTGTTTTTT.

The gene calls are TRBV2 and TRBJ1-4; 10 bases are shared with TRBD1. CDR3 length: 15 residues. V was pared by 6 bases and J by 8 bases, with 9 bases of the junction left unmatched. Germline CDR1 reads SNHLY; CDR2 reads FYNNEI. In DNA form, the CDR3 reads TGTGCCAGCAGGAAATTGACAGGGGGCAGCGAAAAACTGTTTTTT. Translating gives CASRKLTGGSEKLFF.

The V and J genes are TRBV30 and TRBJ1-6; D ambiguous. This CDR3 comprises 14 residues. V was shortened by 3 bases and J by 7 bases, with 13 bases between the two germline ends. The germline gives CDR1 GTSNPN, CDR2 SVGIG (reference sequence). The CDR3 is CAWSSQGSNSPLHF. The CDR3 bases are TGTGCCTGGAGCTCCCAAGGTTCGAATTCACCCCTCCACTTT.

This chain joins TRBV10-3 and TRBJ2-3; 11 nucleotides align to TRBD2. The trim removed 3 bases at V and 1 base at J, leaving 12 bases unmatched. This CDR3 region has 19 residues. Germline V gives CDR1 ENHRY, CDR2 SYGVKD. Written as DNA, the CDR3 is TGTGCCATCAGTGATCTCAGAGGGACTAGCGGTCCAGGCACAGATACGCAGTATTTT. Residues: CAISDLRGTSGPGTDTQYF.

V usage is TRBV6-5 and J usage is TRBJ1-1, with D possibly being TRBD1 (6 bases). The V and J ends lost 6 bases and 7 bases respectively, with 18 bases between them. This CDR3 spans 14 amino acids. Germline V lookup: CDR1 MNHEY, CDR2 SVGAGI. The CDR3 loop is CASRYGTGSNEAFF. CDR3 bases: TGTGCCAGCAGATACGGTACAGGGAGTAATGAAGCTTTCTTT.

This sequence joins TRBV19 and TRBJ2-3; no clear D gene. The CDR3 is 16 amino acids. Per germline, CDR1 LNHDA and CDR2 SQIVND (reference sequence). V shed 5 bases and J shed 1 base, with 16 bases lying between them. CDR3: CASSLGLNWGTDTQYF. CDR3 nucleotide sequence: TGTGCCAGTAGTTTGGGTCTTAATTGGGGCACAGATACGCAGTATTTT. Using reference TRBV19 and TRBJ2-3 for the parts outside the CDR3, the full variable domain is DGGITQSPKYLFRKEGQNVTLSCEQNLNHDAMYWYRQDPGQGLRLIYYSQIVNDFQKGDIAEGYSVSREKKESFPLTVTSAQKNPTAFYLCASSLGLNWGTDTQYFGPGTRLTVL.

In its sample, this clone was seen once. The chain joins TRBV5-6 to TRBJ1-5; 11 nucleotides align to TRBD1. V was pared by 4 bases and J by 0 bases, with 9 bases of the junction left unmatched. Germline V CDR1 and CDR2: SGHDT, YYEEEE. The CDR3 extends over 18 amino acids. Written as DNA, the CDR3 is TGTGCCAGCAGCCTGGGGACAGGGGGTTCTCTTAGCAATCAGCCCCAGCATTTT. Its translation is CASSLGTGGSLSNQPQHF.

This clone was seen once. The chain combines TRBV6-1 with TRBJ2-7, with 10 bases lining up with TRBD1. Losses at the gene ends were 5 bases for V and 9 bases for J; bases not matched to a gene: 7. The CDR3 extends over 13 amino acids. In germline, CDR1 is MNHNS, CDR2 SASEGT. CDR3 sequence: CASSNDRGPVQYF. CDR3 nucleotides: TGTGCCAGCAGTAATGACAGGGGGCCCGTGCAGTACTTC.

The CDR3 sequence is CASSDHRGSFGTQYF. The CDR3, as DNA: TGCGCCAGCAGTGACCACAGAGGATCGTTCGGTACGCAGTATTTT. The rearrangement joins TRBV10-1 to TRBJ2-3; no firm D call. The V end was cut by 3 bases, the J end by 8 bases, with 18 bases between. Germline V lookup: CDR1 WNHNN, CDR2 SYGVQD (reference sequence). This CDR3 is built from 15 residues.

The gene calls are TRBV11-2 and TRBJ2-7; D is ambiguous. The V end lost 3 bases, the J end lost 2 bases, and 11 bases lay between the germline ends. Germline-derived CDR1 and CDR2 are SGHAT and FQNNGV. CDR3 length: 14 residues. CDR3 residues: CASSFQPGPYEQYF. The CDR3 DNA is TGTGCCAGCAGCTTCCAACCCGGACCCTACGAGCAGTACTTC.

The CDR3 DNA is TGTGCCAGCTCAGGGACAGGGAACGAGCAGTACTTC. Its protein product is CASSGTGNEQYF. V is TRBV18 and J is TRBJ2-7, with 9 positions matching TRBD1. V lost 5 bases, J lost 5 bases, and 1 base stayed unmatched. The CDR3 covers 12 residues. From germline, CDR1 is KGHSH and CDR2 LQKENI.

The CDR3 DNA is TGTGCCAGTAGTATAGCGAGGGATCAGCCCCAGCATTTT. This translates into CASSIARDQPQHF. This chain uses TRBV19 with TRBJ1-5; D unresolved. In germline, CDR1 is LNHDA, CDR2 SQIVND (reference sequence). The length of the CDR3 is 13 residues. With 1 base removed from V and 5 bases from J, the gap between germline ends came to 6 bases.

V gene TRBV7-9 combines with J gene TRBJ2-1; D may be TRBD2 (6 bases). The CDR3 extends over 14 amino acids. CDR1 is SEHNR, CDR2 FQNEAQ, per germline (reference sequence). With 3 bases removed from V and 12 bases from J, the gap between germline ends came to 18 bases. The CDR3 region is CASSLAVGSRGQFF. The CDR3 DNA is TGTGCCAGCAGCTTGGCGGTCGGGAGCCGGGGGCAGTTCTTC.

J is TRBJ2-3 and V is TRBV7-2; the D gene is possibly TRBD2 (5 bases). The V gene's germline CDR1 is SGHTA and CDR2 FQGNSA. Trimming cost V 3 bases and J 2 bases, with 15 bases left between them. This CDR3 has 16 amino acids. The CDR3 coding sequence is TGTGCCAGCAGCTTTGGACTGAGCCTCGACACAGATACGCAGTATTTT. Amino acid sequence: CASSFGLSLDTDTQYF.

The V and J genes are TRBV7-3 and TRBJ2-1; D not resolved. The V end was cut by 4 bases, the J end by 9 bases, with 13 bases between. This CDR3 is 13 amino acids long. Germline loops: CDR1 SGHTA, CDR2 FQGTGA. The CDR3 region has the DNA TGTGCCAGCAGCTCACATCGCCGAAGTGAGCAGTTCTTC. It yields the protein CASSSHRRSEQFF.

This clone has more than one count but fewer than ten. The chain has TRBV2 and TRBJ2-1; D is possibly TRBD2 (5 bases). The CDR3 length is 11 residues. The germline CDR1 and CDR2 sequences are SNHLY and FYNNEI. The V gene lost 8 bases and the J gene lost 8 bases, with 10 bases spanning the gap. CDR3 residues: CASGGTYEQFF. As DNA, the CDR3 is TGTGCCAGCGGAGGTACGTATGAGCAGTTCTTC.

Concerning this clone: At the DNA level, this CDR3 is encoded by other sequences in the same sample as well. The gene calls are TRBV11-2 and TRBJ2-7; a weak D match, TRBD1 (6 bases). Germline CDR1 reads SGHAT; CDR2 reads FQNNGV. With 4 bases removed from V and 3 bases from J, the gap between germline ends came to 7 bases. The CDR3 has 12 amino acids. In DNA form, the CDR3 reads TGTGCCAGCAGCTCGACAGGCTACGAGCAGTACTTC. The encoded protein is CASSSTGYEQYF.

The chain recombines TRBV2 with TRBJ1-6; 9 nucleotides align to TRBD1. The germline gives CDR1 SNHLY, CDR2 FYNNEI. Trimming took 6 bases from V and 7 from J; bases not matched to a gene: 7. The CDR3 has 15 amino acids. In nucleotides, the CDR3 is TGTGCCAGCAGCGCACAGGGGGCCCAGAATTCACCCCTCCACTTT. This gives the protein CASSAQGAQNSPLHF.

This chain joins TRBV6-6 and TRBJ2-2; D uncertain. Trimming shortened V by 7 bases and J by 1 base, and 10 bases separated the two germline ends. Germline V CDR1 and CDR2: MNHNY, SVGAGI (reference sequence). This CDR3 comprises 14 residues. CDR3 protein: CASNYEENTGELFF. CDR3 bases: TGTGCCAGCAATTATGAGGAGAACACCGGGGAGCTGTTTTTT.

J is TRBJ1-5 and V is TRBV19, with 11 bases that match TRBD1. Trimming cost V 4 bases and J 4 bases; bases outside gene matches: 6. CDR3 length equals 16 residues. CDR1 is LNHDA, CDR2 SQIVND, per germline (reference sequence). The CDR3 protein is CASSTTGTGGNQPQHF. In nucleotides, the CDR3 is TGTGCCAGTAGTACCACCGGGACAGGGGGGAATCAGCCCCAGCATTTT.

The chain uses TRBV19 and TRBJ2-6; D is perhaps TRBD1 (6 bases). This CDR3 comprises 17 residues. Trimming took 7 bases from V and 7 from J, leaving 23 bases between them. The V gene's germline CDR1 is LNHDA and CDR2 SQIVND (reference sequence). CDR3 sequence (DNA): TGTGCCAGTACTCTGAGGGACAACGCGTACAGAGCCAACGTCCTGACTTTC. Translation gives CASTLRDNAYRANVLTF. Looking up the rest from reference TRBV19 and TRBJ2-6 gives the full variable domain: DGGITQSPKYLFRKEGQNVTLSCEQNLNHDAMYWYRQDPGQGLRLIYYSQIVNDFQKGDIAEGYSVSREKKESFPLTVTSAQKNPTAFYLCASTLRDNAYRANVLTFGAGSRLTVL.